These 16 T cell receptor beta chains share one sample of origin, sequenced in a study of blood T cell repertoires in COVID-19. Profiled with immunoSEQ multiplex PCR; TCRdb holds only in-frame clones, not every one. The sample carries roughly 130,000 clones, less than 90% recorded once. Sequencing was done on a sample of peripheral blood. These receptor sequences come from a woman aged 25 to 45 who had recovered from COVID-19.

This clone has a single count. The chain employs TRBV15 and TRBJ1-5; TRBD1 is a possible D gene (6 bases). Germline assignment: CDR1 LNHNV and CDR2 YYDKDF (reference sequence). CDR3 length: 17 residues. Trimming left V 0 bases short and J 5 bases short, with 17 bases between. CDR3 in DNA: TGTGCCACCAGCAGAGAGAGCGCGGGGGACAAGCATCAGCCCCAGCATTTT. It translates to CATSRESAGDKHQPQHF.

V usage is TRBV7-7 and J usage is TRBJ2-5; possibly TRBD2 for D (5 bases). The length of the CDR3 is 13 residues. Per germline, CDR1 SSHAT and CDR2 FNYEAQ (reference sequence). The CDR3 DNA follows: TGTGCTAGCGCGTTAACGTCCCAAGAGACCCAGTACTTC. Protein sequence: CASALTSQETQYF. Combining the CDR3 with reference TRBV7-7 and TRBJ2-5 gives the whole variable domain GAGVSQSPRYKVTKRGQDVTLRCDPISSHATLYWYQQALGQGPEFLTYFNYEAQPDKSGLPSDRFSAERPEGSISTLTIQRTEQRDSAMYRCASALTSQETQYFGPGTRLLVL.

This chain uses TRBV3-1 (or the pseudogene TRBV3-2) with TRBJ1-3; D perhaps matches TRBD1 (6 bases). Germline loops: CDR1 LGHDT, CDR2 YNNKEL (reference sequence). Trimming took off 1 base at V and 4 bases at J, with 11 bases between the two ends. The CDR3 has 15 amino acids. Here the CDR3 reads CASSQVGGPGNTIYF. The CDR3 DNA reads TGTGCCAGCAGCCAAGTGGGGGGGCCGGGAAACACCATATATTTT.

The chain couples TRBV5-1 to TRBJ1-1; weak D call: TRBD1 (5 bases). Germline CDR1 and CDR2: SGHRS and YFSETQ. Trimming removed 3 bases from V and 4 bases from J, with 16 bases in between. This CDR3 spans 15 amino acids. CDR3 in amino acids: CASSSLAGPITEAFF. CDR3 nucleotide sequence: TGCGCCAGCAGCTCCCTGGCAGGGCCGATCACTGAAGCTTTCTTT. Together with reference TRBV5-1 and TRBJ1-1, the CDR3 gives the full variable domain: KAGVTQTPRYLIKTRGQQVTLSCSPISGHRSVSWYQQTPGQGLQFLFEYFSETQRNKGNFPGRFSGRQFSNSRSEMNVSTLELGDSALYLCASSSLAGPITEAFFGQGTRLTVV.

This chain links TRBV11-2 with TRBJ2-7, with TRBD2 identical over 10 bases. Looked up from germline, CDR1 is SGHAT and CDR2 is FQNNGV. The CDR3 spans 15 residues. V lost 1 base, J lost 3 bases, and 3 bases stayed unmatched. Here the CDR3 reads CASSLAAGGNYEQYF. Here the CDR3 DNA reads TGTGCCAGCAGCTTAGCAGCGGGGGGGAACTACGAGCAGTACTTC.

The chain combines TRBV12-5 with TRBJ2-7; 7 nucleotides align to TRBD2. Germline V CDR1 and CDR2: LGHNT, FRNRAP. V was clipped by 1 base and J by 0 bases; unmatched bases: 9. This CDR3 has 17 residues. The CDR3 DNA is TGTGCTAGTGGTTTGGCCGAGGGACTATCGAACTCCTACGAGCAGTACTTC. Translating it yields CASGLAEGLSNSYEQYF.

This chain uses TRBV6-5 with TRBJ2-7, with 8 bases that match TRBD2. CDR3 size: 13 residues. With V trimmed by 6 bases and J by 5 bases, 6 bases remained unmatched. Germline V CDR1 and CDR2: MNHEY, SVGAGI. CDR3 sequence (DNA): TGTGCCAGCAGCCCGGGAGGGTCCCACGAGCAGTACTTC. The encoded protein is CASSPGGSHEQYF.

The gene calls are TRBV6-5 and TRBJ2-5; D ambiguous. From germline, CDR1 is MNHEY and CDR2 SVGAGI. The V and J ends lost 8 bases and 5 bases respectively, with 21 bases between them. CDR3 length: 15 amino acids. CDR3 sequence reads: CASSSRVIFGETQYF. Here the CDR3 DNA reads TGTGCCAGCTCCTCACGGGTTATATTCGGGGAGACCCAGTACTTC.

This chain joins TRBV27 and TRBJ2-7; weak D call: TRBD1 (5 bases). The V gene's germline CDR1 is MNHEY and CDR2 SMNVEV (reference sequence). CDR3 length: 15 amino acids. The V end lost 4 bases, the J end lost 2 bases, and 15 bases lay between the germline ends. The CDR3 region has the DNA TGTGCCAGCAGTTCCTCCACGCTGACAGCCTACGAGCAGTACTTC. Its protein product is CASSSSTLTAYEQYF.

CDR3 in amino acids: CASNPPRRLGTGELFF. The CDR3 DNA sequence: TGTGCCAGCAACCCTCCCAGGAGACTAGGCACCGGGGAGCTGTTTTTT. The chain uses TRBV6-4 and TRBJ2-2; D might be TRBD2 (6 bases). V lost 7 bases and J lost 4, with 19 bases in between. CDR1 is MRHNA and CDR2 is SNTAGT in the germline V gene. This CDR3 spans 16 amino acids.

This clone came up once. The chain carries TRBV10-2 and TRBJ1-3; D remains ambiguous. V shed 7 bases and J shed 0 bases, with 7 bases lying between them. CDR1 WSHSY and CDR2 SAAADI come from the germline V gene. There are 13 residues in the CDR3. The CDR3 DNA is TGCGCCAGCATAGGAGACTCTGGAAACACCATATATTTT. Translation: CASIGDSGNTIYF.

This clone occurred a few times. The rearrangement joins TRBV9 to TRBJ1-2, with TRBD1 matching over 10 bases. The germline V gene encodes CDR1 SGDLS and CDR2 YYNGEE. With 2 bases clipped from V and 7 bases from J, the junction kept 8 bases outside the gene matches. The CDR3 extends over 15 amino acids. CDR3: CASSVGGQGMSGYTF. The DNA of the CDR3 is TGTGCCAGCAGCGTGGGGGGACAGGGGATGAGTGGCTACACCTTC. Combining the CDR3 with reference TRBV9 and TRBJ1-2 gives the whole variable domain DSGVTQTPKHLITATGQRVTLRCSPRSGDLSVYWYQQSLDQGLQFLIQYYNGEERAKGNILERFSAQQFPDLHSELNLSSLELGDSALYFCASSVGGQGMSGYTFGSGTRLTVV.

J is TRBJ2-1 and V is TRBV6-2 or TRBV6-3; 10 bases line up with TRBD2. This CDR3 has 17 amino acids. With 6 bases clipped from V and 6 bases from J, the junction kept 14 bases outside the gene matches. The germline V gene encodes CDR1 MNHEY and CDR2 SVGEGT. The DNA for the CDR3 is TGTGCCAGCAGCCCCATTTTAGCGGGAGGAAATGCCAATGAGCAGTTCTTC. Translating gives CASSPILAGGNANEQFF.

J is TRBJ2-4 and V is TRBV6-1, with D perhaps TRBD2 (5 bases). V lost 1 base and J 0 bases, leaving 13 bases between the germline ends. The CDR3 is 17 amino acids. Germline V CDR1 and CDR2: MNHNS, SASEGT. CDR3 in amino acids: CASSEGRGTIAKNIQYF. CDR3 nucleotides: TGTGCCAGCAGTGAAGGACGGGGAACAATAGCCAAAAACATTCAGTACTTC.

This clone was counted once. The chain employs TRBV19 and TRBJ1-5, with D possibly matching TRBD1 (5 bases). The length of the CDR3 is 15 residues. The V end was cut by 7 bases, the J end by 3 bases, with 16 bases between. Germline V gene sequence: CDR1 LNHDA, CDR2 SQIVND (reference sequence). Here the CDR3 reads CASKPDDSYNQPQHF. The CDR3 nucleotides read TGTGCCAGTAAGCCCGATGACAGTTACAATCAGCCCCAGCATTTT.

This sequence joins TRBV5-6 and TRBJ2-3, with TRBD1 matching over 7 bases. Per the germline V gene, CDR1 is SGHDT and CDR2 is YYEEEE. Losses at the gene ends were 4 bases for V and 6 bases for J; bases not matched to a gene: 14. The CDR3 sequence is 16 residues long. The CDR3 coding sequence is TGTGCCAGCAGCACACGGGACAGCGCAACACTCGATACGCAGTATTTT. As protein: CASSTRDSATLDTQYF.